What follows is one TCR beta chain and its context. Its antigen is currently unknown. This sample was included in a study of early T cells in non-severe SARS-CoV-2 infection. Study-wide context: Sequencing input comprised bulk RNA from unsorted whole blood; chain pairing was not available. General study findings and limits: The matching step, a VDJdb search, favored anti-spike CD8 responses and missed private and CD4 specificities.

Germline loops: CDR1 SEHNR, CDR2 FQNEAQ (reference sequence). This CDR3 region has 13 residues. The germline V and J ends were trimmed by 4 bases and 8 bases, with 13 bases remaining between them. Researchers tagged individual cDNA molecules with unique molecular identifiers. TCRdb redid the calling of the 5' RACE reads with MiXCR, one entry per CDR3 protein. The profile covers around 35,000 distinct CDR3 sequences, with 5.8% appearing a single time and roughly 24% taken by the ten largest. Sequencing was performed on whole blood. This receptor was obtained from an adult who was a healthcare worker with PCR-confirmed SARS-CoV-2 infection or an uninfected control (not recorded which). The chain carries TRBV7-9 and TRBJ2-3, with D unclear. CDR3 bases: TGTGCCAGCAGCTCCGACCCCACCCGTACGCAGTATTTT. Its translation is CASSSDPTRTQYF.